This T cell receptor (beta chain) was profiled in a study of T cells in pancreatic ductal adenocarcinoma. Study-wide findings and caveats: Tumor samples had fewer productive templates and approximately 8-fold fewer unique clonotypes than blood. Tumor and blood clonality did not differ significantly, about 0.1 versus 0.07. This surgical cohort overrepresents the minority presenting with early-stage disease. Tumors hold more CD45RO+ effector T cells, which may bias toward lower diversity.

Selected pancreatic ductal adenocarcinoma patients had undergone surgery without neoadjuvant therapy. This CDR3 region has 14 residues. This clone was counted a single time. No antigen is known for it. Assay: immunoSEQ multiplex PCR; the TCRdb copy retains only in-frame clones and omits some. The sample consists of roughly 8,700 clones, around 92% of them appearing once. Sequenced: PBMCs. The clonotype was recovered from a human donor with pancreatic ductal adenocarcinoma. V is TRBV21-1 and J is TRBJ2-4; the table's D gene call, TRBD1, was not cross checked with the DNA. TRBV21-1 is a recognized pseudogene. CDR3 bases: TGTGCCAGCAGCCCCCGGCAAGGGGAACACATTCAGTACTTC. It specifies CASSPRQGEHIQYF.